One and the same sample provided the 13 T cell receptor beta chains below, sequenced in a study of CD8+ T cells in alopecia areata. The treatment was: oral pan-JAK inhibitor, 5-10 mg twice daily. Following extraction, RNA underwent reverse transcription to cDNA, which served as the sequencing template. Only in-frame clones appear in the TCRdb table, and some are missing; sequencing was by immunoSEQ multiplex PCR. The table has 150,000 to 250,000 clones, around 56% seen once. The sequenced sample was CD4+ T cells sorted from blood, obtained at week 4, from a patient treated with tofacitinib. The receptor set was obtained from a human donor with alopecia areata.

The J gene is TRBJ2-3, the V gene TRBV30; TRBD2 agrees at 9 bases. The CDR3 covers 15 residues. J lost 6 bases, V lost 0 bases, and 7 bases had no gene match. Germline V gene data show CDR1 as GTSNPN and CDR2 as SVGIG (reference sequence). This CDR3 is CAWSVGGGAYDTQYF. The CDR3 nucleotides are TGTGCCTGGAGTGTAGGCGGGGGGGCCTACGATACGCAGTATTTT. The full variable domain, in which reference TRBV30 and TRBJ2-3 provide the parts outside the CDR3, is SQTIHQWPATLVQPVGSPLSLECTVEGTSNPNLYWYRQAAGRGLQLLFYSVGIGQISSEVPQNLSASRPQDRQFILSSKKLLLSDSGFYLCAWSVGGGAYDTQYFGPGTRLTVL.

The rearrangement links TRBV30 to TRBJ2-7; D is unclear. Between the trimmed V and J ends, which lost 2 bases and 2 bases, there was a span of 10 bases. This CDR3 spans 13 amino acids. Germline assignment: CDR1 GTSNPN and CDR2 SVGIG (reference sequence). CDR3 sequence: CAWSPSMTYEQYF. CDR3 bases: TGTGCCTGGAGTCCATCTATGACCTACGAGCAGTACTTC.

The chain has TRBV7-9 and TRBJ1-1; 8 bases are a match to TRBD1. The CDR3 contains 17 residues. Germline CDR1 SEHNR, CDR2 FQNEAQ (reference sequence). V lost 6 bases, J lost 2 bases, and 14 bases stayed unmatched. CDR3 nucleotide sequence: TGTGCCAGCAGTTTACGATCAGGGGGCGTTAGTAACACTGAAGCTTTCTTT. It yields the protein CASSLRSGGVSNTEAFF.

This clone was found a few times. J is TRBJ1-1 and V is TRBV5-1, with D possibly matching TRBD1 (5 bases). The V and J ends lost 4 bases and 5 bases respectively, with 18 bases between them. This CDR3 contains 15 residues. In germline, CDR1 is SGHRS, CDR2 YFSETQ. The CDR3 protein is CASSEGAGAGTEAFF. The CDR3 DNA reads TGCGCCAGCAGCGAAGGGGCGGGCGCGGGGACTGAAGCTTTCTTT.

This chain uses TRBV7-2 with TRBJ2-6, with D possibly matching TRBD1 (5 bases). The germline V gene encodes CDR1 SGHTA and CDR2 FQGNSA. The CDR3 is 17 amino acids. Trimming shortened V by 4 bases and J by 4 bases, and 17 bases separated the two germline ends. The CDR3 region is CASSSRERRWGANVLTF. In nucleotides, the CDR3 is TGTGCCAGCAGCTCCAGGGAAAGGCGTTGGGGGGCCAACGTCCTGACTTTC.

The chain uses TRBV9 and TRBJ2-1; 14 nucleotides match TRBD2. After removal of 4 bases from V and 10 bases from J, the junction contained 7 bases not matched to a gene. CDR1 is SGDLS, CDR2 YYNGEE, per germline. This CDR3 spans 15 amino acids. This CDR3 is CASSLRTSGGREQFF. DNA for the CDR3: TGTGCCAGCAGCCTACGGACTAGCGGGGGGCGAGAGCAGTTCTTC.

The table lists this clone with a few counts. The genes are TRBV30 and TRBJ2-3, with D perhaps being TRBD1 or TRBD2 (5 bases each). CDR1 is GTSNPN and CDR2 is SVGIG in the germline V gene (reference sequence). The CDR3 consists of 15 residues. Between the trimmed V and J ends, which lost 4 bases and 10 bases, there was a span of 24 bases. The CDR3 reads CAWTWAGSVSSSQYF. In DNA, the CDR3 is TGTGCCTGGACGTGGGCAGGGAGTGTTTCATCATCGCAGTATTTT.

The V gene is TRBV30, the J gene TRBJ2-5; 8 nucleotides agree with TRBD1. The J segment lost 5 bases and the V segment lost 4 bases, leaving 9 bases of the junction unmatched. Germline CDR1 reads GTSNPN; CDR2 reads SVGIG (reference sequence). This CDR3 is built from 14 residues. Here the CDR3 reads CAWTGTGWRETQYF. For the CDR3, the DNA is TGTGCCTGGACTGGGACAGGCTGGAGGGAGACCCAGTACTTC.

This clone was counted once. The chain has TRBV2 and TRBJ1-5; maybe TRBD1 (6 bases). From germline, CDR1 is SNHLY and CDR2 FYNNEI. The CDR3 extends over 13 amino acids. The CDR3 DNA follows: TGTGGGGGGGGGCCAACCCACGGAAAGCCCCAGCATTTT. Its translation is CGGGPTHGKPQHF.

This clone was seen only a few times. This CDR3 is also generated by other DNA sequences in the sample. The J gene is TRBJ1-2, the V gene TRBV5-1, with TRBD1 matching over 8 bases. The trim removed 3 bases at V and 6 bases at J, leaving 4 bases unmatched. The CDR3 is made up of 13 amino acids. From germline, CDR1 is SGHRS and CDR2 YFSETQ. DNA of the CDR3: TGCGCCAGCAGCTGGACAGGGTATAATGGCTACACCTTC. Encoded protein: CASSWTGYNGYTF. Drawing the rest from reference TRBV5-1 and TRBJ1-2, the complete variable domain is KAGVTQTPRYLIKTRGQQVTLSCSPISGHRSVSWYQQTPGQGLQFLFEYFSETQRNKGNFPGRFSGRQFSNSRSEMNVSTLELGDSALYLCASSWTGYNGYTFGSGTRLTVV.

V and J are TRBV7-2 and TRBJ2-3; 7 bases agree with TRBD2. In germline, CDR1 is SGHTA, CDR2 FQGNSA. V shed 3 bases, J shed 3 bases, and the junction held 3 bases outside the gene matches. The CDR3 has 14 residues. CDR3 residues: CASSLTSTTDTQYF. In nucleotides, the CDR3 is TGTGCCAGCAGCTTGACTAGCACAACAGATACGCAGTATTTT.

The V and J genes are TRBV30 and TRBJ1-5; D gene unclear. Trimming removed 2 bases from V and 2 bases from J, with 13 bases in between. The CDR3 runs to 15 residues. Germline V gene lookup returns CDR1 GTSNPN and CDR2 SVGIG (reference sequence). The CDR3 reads CAWSLLQDGNQPQHF. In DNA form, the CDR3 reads TGTGCCTGGAGTCTCCTGCAAGATGGCAATCAGCCCCAGCATTTT.

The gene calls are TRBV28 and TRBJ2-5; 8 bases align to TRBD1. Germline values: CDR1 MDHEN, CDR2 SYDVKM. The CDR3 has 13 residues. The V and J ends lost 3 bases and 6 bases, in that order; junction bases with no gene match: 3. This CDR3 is CASSFRGPKTQYF. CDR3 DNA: TGTGCCAGCAGTTTCAGGGGGCCCAAGACCCAGTACTTC.